Following are 8 T cell receptor beta chains from one sample sequenced in a study of cytotoxic CD8 clonotypes in ibrutinib-treated CLL. Repertoires were generated with immunoSEQ multiplex PCR, while TCRdb's copy carries only in-frame clones and drops some. The table includes tens of thousands of clones, over 70% detected once. The specimen comprised PBMCs, sampled before ibrutinib treatment. These receptors were collected from a human donor with chronic lymphocytic leukemia.

For the CDR3, the DNA is TGTGCCAGCAGCCCGGGACTAGCGGGAATTAATGAGCAGTTCTTC. Amino acid sequence: CASSPGLAGINEQFF. This chain links TRBV5-5 with TRBJ2-1, with 13 nucleotides matching TRBD2. The CDR3 has 15 amino acids. V lost 4 bases and J lost 7; bases outside the gene matches: 5. Germline V gene data show CDR1 as SGHKS and CDR2 as YYEKEE (reference sequence).

The rearrangement joins TRBV19 to TRBJ1-5; the D gene is possibly TRBD1 (6 bases). This CDR3 has 14 residues. V lost 9 bases and J lost 1, with 13 bases in between. Germline V gene lookup returns CDR1 LNHDA and CDR2 SQIVND (reference sequence). CDR3 protein: CASSGVLSNQPQHF. In DNA, the CDR3 is TGTGCCAGCTCAGGGGTATTGAGCAATCAGCCCCAGCATTTT. Based on the CDR3 plus reference TRBV19 and TRBJ1-5, the full variable domain is DGGITQSPKYLFRKEGQNVTLSCEQNLNHDAMYWYRQDPGQGLRLIYYSQIVNDFQKGDIAEGYSVSREKKESFPLTVTSAQKNPTAFYLCASSGVLSNQPQHFGDGTRLSIL.

This clone showed up just a few times. The rearrangement uses TRBV27 and TRBJ1-5, with D uncertain. With 4 bases removed from V and 6 bases from J, the gap between germline ends came to 10 bases. Germline V CDR1 and CDR2: MNHEY, SMNVEV (reference sequence). This CDR3 is 13 amino acids long. CDR3 amino acids: CASSSRPGQPQHF. The CDR3 coding sequence is TGTGCCAGCAGTTCTCGCCCCGGTCAGCCCCAGCATTTT.

This rearrangement joins TRBV6-5 to TRBJ2-1; D might be TRBD2 (6 bases). This CDR3 spans 11 amino acids. CDR1 MNHEY and CDR2 SVGAGI come from the germline V gene. The ends were cut back, 6 bases at V and 9 bases at J, with 9 bases in the middle. DNA of the CDR3: TGTGCCAGCAGGCGGGGTGGTGAGCAGTTCTTC. It is translated as CASRRGGEQFF.

This clone was counted only a few times. The chain recombines TRBV6-6 with TRBJ2-7; TRBD1 matches at 11 bases. Germline V gene lookup returns CDR1 MNHNY and CDR2 SVGAGI (reference sequence). The length of the CDR3 is 15 residues. V lost 5 bases and J lost 5; bases outside the gene matches: 8. The CDR3 DNA sequence: TGTGCCAGCAGTCCGCCCCGGGACAGGGGGAACGAGCAGTACTTC. The encoded protein is CASSPPRDRGNEQYF.

The chain carries TRBV6-5 and TRBJ2-5; tentative D call: TRBD1 (6 bases). Between the trimmed V and J ends, which lost 6 bases and 5 bases, there was a span of 16 bases. Germline V CDR1 and CDR2: MNHEY, SVGAGI. The CDR3 is 14 residues long. CDR3 sequence (DNA): TGTGCCAGCAGCTTAGACAGGTTATCTGAGACCCAGTACTTC. It yields the protein CASSLDRLSETQYF.

This chain links TRBV28 with TRBJ2-7, with unresolved D. The CDR3 runs to 14 residues. The ends were cut back, 3 bases at V and 6 bases at J, with 15 bases in the middle. Germline assignment: CDR1 MDHEN and CDR2 SYDVKM. The DNA of the CDR3 is TGTGCCAGCAGTTTCGTTGGGTTGGTAATCGAGCAGTACTTC. Translated, it gives CASSFVGLVIEQYF.

This clone was detected only a few times. The chain carries TRBV28 and TRBJ2-2; possibly TRBD1 or TRBD2 for D (5 bases each). The V end was cut by 0 bases, the J end by 1 base, with 6 bases between. CDR3 length equals 15 residues. Germline V gene data show CDR1 as MDHEN and CDR2 as SYDVKM. The CDR3 region is CASSLWRGNTGELFF. In nucleotides, the CDR3 is TGTGCCAGCAGTTTATGGAGGGGGAACACCGGGGAGCTGTTTTTT.